This T cell receptor (beta chain) was sequenced for a study of human T cells and chemical hapten exposure. Library preparation tagged each individual cDNA molecule with a unique molecular identifier. From the RACE reads, TCRdb called clonotypes with MiXCR, one entry per CDR3 protein. Of around 200,000 distinct CDR3 sequences listed, almost 30% were seen once; the top ten hold approximately 3%. On this clonotype: The antigen remains unidentified.

Whole-study results and caveats: Correlating positively with patch test score were the PT1 expanded TCR counts.

Documented time point: pre-sensitization, week 0. As to treatment: therapeutic diphenylcyclopropenone sensitization with weekly scalp DPC. V dropped 3 bases and J dropped 10 bases, with 10 bases sitting between them. This CDR3 is built from 12 residues. This clonotype was obtained from a woman aged 25 to 45 with alopecia areata. Some clones in this sample may be carry-over from other donors' samples. This specimen consisted of whole blood, obtained in connection with sensitization to the hapten diphenylcyclopropenone (DPC). This rearrangement joins TRBV12-3 or TRBV12-4 to TRBJ2-1, with D perhaps TRBD2 (6 bases). The CDR3 bases are TGTGCCAGCAGTTTCGGCGGGGTCGAGCAGTTCTTC. It yields the protein CASSFGGVEQFF.